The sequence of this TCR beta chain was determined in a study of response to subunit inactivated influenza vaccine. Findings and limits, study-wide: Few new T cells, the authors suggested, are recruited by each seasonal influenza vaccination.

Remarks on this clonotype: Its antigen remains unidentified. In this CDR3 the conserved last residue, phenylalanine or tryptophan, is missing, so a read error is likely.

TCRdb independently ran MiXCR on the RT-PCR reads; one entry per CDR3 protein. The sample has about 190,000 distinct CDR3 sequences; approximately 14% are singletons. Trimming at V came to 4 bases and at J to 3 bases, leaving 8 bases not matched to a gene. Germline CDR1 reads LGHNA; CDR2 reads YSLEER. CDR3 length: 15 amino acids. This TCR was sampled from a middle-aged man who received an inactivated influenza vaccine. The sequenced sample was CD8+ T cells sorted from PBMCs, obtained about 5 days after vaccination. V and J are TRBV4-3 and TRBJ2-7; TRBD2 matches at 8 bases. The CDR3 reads CASSPRTGGGYEQYL. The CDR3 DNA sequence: TGCGCCAGCAGCCCTAGAACGGGGGGGGGCTACGAGCAGTACTTA.